This is a list of T cell receptor beta chains from one sample in a study of PD-1 blockade in classical Hodgkin lymphoma. This table comes from immunoSEQ multiplex PCR, and its TCRdb copy is limited to in-frame clones, with some not included. Of around 30,000 clones detected, approximately 70% appear once; the ten largest clones hold around 3.6%. This material consisted of peripheral blood mononuclear cells (PBMCs), taken before the fourth cycle of nivolumab. The receptors originated from a human donor with classical Hodgkin lymphoma. Both conserved end residues are part of each CDR3. A D gene is named only where the DNA matches it firmly. A row's size may be missing; if present it is once, few, many or a size class.

d_gene	j_gene	v_gene	abundance	CDR3aa	CDR3nt
NA	TRBJ2-1	TRBV27	few	CASSKVRGFGNEQFF	TGTGCCAGCAGCAAGGTCCGAGGGTTTGGAAATGAGCAGTTCTTC
TRBD1	TRBJ1-1	TRBV7-7	NA	CARRRQGHTEAFF	TGTGCCCGTAGGCGACAGGGGCACACTGAAGCTTTCTTT
NA	TRBJ2-3	TRBV9	NA	CASSVETDTQYF	TGTGCCAGCAGCGTAGAGACAGATACGCAGTATTTT
NA	TRBJ2-1	TRBV7-2	once	CASSLGSQYNEQFF	TGTGCCAGCAGCTTAGGGTCACAGTACAATGAGCAGTTCTTC
TRBD2	TRBJ2-5	TRBV9	NA	CASSVATSLETQYF	TGTGCCAGCAGCGTAGCGACTAGCCTCGAGACCCAGTACTTC
TRBD2	TRBJ2-1	TRBV18	NA	CASSGRLARDEQFF	TGTGCCAGCTCAGGTAGACTAGCTAGGGACGAGCAGTTCTTC
NA	TRBJ1-5	TRBV7-8	NA	CASSLGRAKQPQHF	TGTGCCAGCAGCTTAGGTAGGGCGAAGCAGCCCCAGCATTTT
NA	TRBJ2-5	TRBV7-9	NA	CASSLAVQETQYF	TGTGCCAGCAGCTTAGCGGTGCAAGAGACCCAGTACTTC
NA	TRBJ1-1	TRBV5-6	once	CASTPRPGAGTEAFF	TGTGCCAGCACCCCGAGGCCGGGGGCGGGAACTGAAGCTTTCTTT
NA	TRBJ1-2	TRBV6-5	once	CASSYGVQDNYGYTF	TGTGCCAGCAGTTACGGGGTACAGGATAACTATGGCTACACCTTC
TRBD2	TRBJ2-3	TRBV7-2	once	CASSPYEAGGDLTDTQYF	TGTGCCAGCAGCCCTTATGAGGCGGGAGGGGACCTCACAGATACGCAGTATTTT
TRBD2	TRBJ2-7	TRBV4-2	NA	CASSQAAGSGGAHEQYF	TGTGCCAGCAGCCAAGCCGCCGGTAGCGGGGGGGCCCACGAGCAGTACTTC